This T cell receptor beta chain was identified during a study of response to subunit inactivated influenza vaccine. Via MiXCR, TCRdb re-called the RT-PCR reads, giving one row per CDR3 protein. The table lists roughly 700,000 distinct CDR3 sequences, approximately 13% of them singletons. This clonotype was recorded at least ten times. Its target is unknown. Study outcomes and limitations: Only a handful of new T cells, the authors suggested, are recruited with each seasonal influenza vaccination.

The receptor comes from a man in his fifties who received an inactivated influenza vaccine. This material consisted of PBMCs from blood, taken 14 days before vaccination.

CDR3 amino acids: CSAKGGQGQFF. The DNA of the CDR3 is TGCAGTGCCAAGGGGGGACAGGGGCAGTTCTTC. J is TRBJ2-1 and V is TRBV20-1; 9 bases are a match to TRBD1. V was clipped by 6 bases and J by 12 bases; unmatched bases: 6. CDR1 is DFQATT and CDR2 is SNEGSKA in the germline V gene (reference sequence). This CDR3 spans 11 amino acids.